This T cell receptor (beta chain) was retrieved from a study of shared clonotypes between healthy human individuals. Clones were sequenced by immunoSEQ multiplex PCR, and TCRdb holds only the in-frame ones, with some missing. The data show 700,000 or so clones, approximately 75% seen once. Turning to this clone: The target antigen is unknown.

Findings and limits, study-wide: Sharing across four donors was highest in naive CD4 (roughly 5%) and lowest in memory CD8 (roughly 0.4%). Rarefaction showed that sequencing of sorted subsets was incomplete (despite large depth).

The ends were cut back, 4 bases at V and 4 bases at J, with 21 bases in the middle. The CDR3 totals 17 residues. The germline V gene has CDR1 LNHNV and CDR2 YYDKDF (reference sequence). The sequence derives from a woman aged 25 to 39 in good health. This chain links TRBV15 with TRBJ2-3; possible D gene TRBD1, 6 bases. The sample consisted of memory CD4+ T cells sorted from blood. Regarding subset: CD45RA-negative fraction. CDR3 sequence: CATSTDPSITGSDTQYF. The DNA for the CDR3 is TGTGCCACCAGCACCGACCCATCCATAACAGGGTCAGATACGCAGTATTTT.